The 21 T cell receptor beta chains presented below share a single source sample, sequenced in a study of control samples from healthy donors and cancer patients. Clones were sequenced by immunoSEQ multiplex PCR, and TCRdb holds only the in-frame ones, with some missing. Of about 130,000 clones listed, approximately 84% are singletons. Sequencing was performed on blood. The receptors come from a man aged 18 to 30 in good health.

This rearrangement joins TRBV9 to TRBJ2-1; D unresolved. V shed 0 bases and J shed 0 bases, with 13 bases lying between them. Germline V lookup: CDR1 SGDLS, CDR2 YYNGEE. This CDR3 spans 17 amino acids. DNA for the CDR3: TGTGCCAGCAGCGTAGGCAGCAGGACCAGCTCCTACAATGAGCAGTTCTTC. As protein: CASSVGSRTSSYNEQFF.

The V call is TRBV6-4, the J call TRBJ1-5, with D possibly matching TRBD1 (6 bases). Per the germline V gene, CDR1 is MRHNA and CDR2 is SNTAGT. V shed 3 bases and J shed 2 bases, with 11 bases lying between them. CDR3 length: 15 amino acids. The CDR3 coding sequence is TGTGCCAGCAGTGAGACCTCAGGGGGCAATCAGCCCCAGCATTTT. Its translation: CASSETSGGNQPQHF.

The chain has TRBV7-9 and TRBJ1-5, with 8 positions matching TRBD1. Germline CDR1 is SEHNR and CDR2 is FQNEAQ (reference sequence). Trimming cost V 5 bases and J 7 bases; bases outside gene matches: 7. The length of the CDR3 is 14 residues. Here the CDR3 reads CASSNRTGKQPQHF. In nucleotides, the CDR3 is TGTGCCAGCAGCAACCGGACAGGGAAACAGCCCCAGCATTTT. The variable domain in full, with the rest retrieved from reference TRBV7-9 and TRBJ1-5, is DTGVSQNPRHKITKRGQNVTFRCDPISEHNRLYWYRQTLGQGPEFLTYFQNEAQLEKSRLLSDRFSAERPKGSFSTLEIQRTEQGDSAMYLCASSNRTGKQPQHFGDGTRLSIL.

The rearrangement links TRBV24-1 to TRBJ2-3; D perhaps matches TRBD1 (6 bases). V lost 7 bases and J 6 bases, leaving 13 bases between the germline ends. The CDR3 is 13 amino acids. Germline CDR1 reads KGHDR; CDR2 reads SFDVKD. The CDR3 protein is CATRQGELDTQYF. The DNA for the CDR3 is TGTGCCACCAGACAGGGAGAATTGGATACGCAGTATTTT.

CDR3 sequence (DNA): TGTGCCAGCCGCGACCAGGGAGGGTCCTACGAGCAGTACTTC. This translates into CASRDQGGSYEQYF. J is TRBJ2-7 and V is TRBV27, with 7 bases aligning to TRBD2. This CDR3 spans 14 amino acids. Germline CDR1 and CDR2: MNHEY and SMNVEV (reference sequence). The V segment lost 8 bases and the J segment 1 base; nucleotides outside the gene matches: 8.

This sequence joins TRBV27 and TRBJ1-2; D might be TRBD1 (5 bases). V lost 8 bases to trimming and J lost 0 bases, with 13 bases between them. Germline loops: CDR1 MNHEY, CDR2 SMNVEV (reference sequence). The CDR3 consists of 14 residues. This chain's CDR3 is CASSRTSTNYGYTF. CDR3 coding DNA: TGTGCCAGCTCCAGGACATCCACTAACTATGGCTACACCTTC.

The rearrangement joins TRBV29-1 to TRBJ2-3; D could derive from TRBD1 or TRBD2 (5 bases each). Trimming took 4 bases from V and 2 from J, leaving 13 bases between them. This CDR3 spans 14 amino acids. Germline CDR1 is SQVTM and CDR2 is ANQGSEA. CDR3 amino acids: CSVAVKGTTDTQYF. For the CDR3, the DNA is TGCAGCGTTGCGGTAAAAGGGACCACAGATACGCAGTATTTT.

The chain uses TRBV6-5 and TRBJ1-2, with TRBD1 identical over 7 bases. This CDR3 region has 15 residues. Unmatched junction bases numbered 6, after V lost 0 bases and J lost 5 bases. Looked up from germline, CDR1 is MNHEY and CDR2 is SVGAGI. DNA for the CDR3: TGTGCCAGCAGTTACTCTACAGGGGTAGGGTATGGCTACACCTTC. Protein sequence: CASSYSTGVGYGYTF.

This clone turned up a few times. The rearrangement joins TRBV6-5 to TRBJ1-6; a weak D match, TRBD1 (6 bases). This CDR3 is built from 16 residues. Germline V lookup: CDR1 MNHEY, CDR2 SVGAGI. V was shortened by 2 bases and J by 8 bases, with 16 bases between the two germline ends. The CDR3 sequence is CASSYISTGWDSPLHF. For the CDR3, the DNA is TGTGCCAGCAGTTACATCTCGACAGGATGGGATTCACCCCTCCACTTT.

J is TRBJ1-5 and V is TRBV18; a possible D gene is TRBD1 (5 bases). Trimming cost V 4 bases and J 0 bases, with 10 bases left between them. The germline V gene has CDR1 KGHSH and CDR2 LQKENI. CDR3 length: 15 residues. DNA for the CDR3: TGTGCCAGCTCACTAGGGACGGATAGCAATCAGCCCCAGCATTTT. This gives the protein CASSLGTDSNQPQHF.

CDR3: CASSETGKATEAFF. CDR3 nucleotide sequence: TGTGCCAGCAGTGAGACAGGGAAGGCCACTGAAGCTTTCTTT. The chain uses TRBV6-4 and TRBJ1-1; 7 nucleotides match TRBD1. V lost 3 bases to trimming and J lost 4 bases; unmatched junction nucleotides: 5. Germline lookup yields CDR1 MRHNA and CDR2 SNTAGT. This CDR3 contains 14 residues.

The V call is TRBV3-1 (or the pseudogene TRBV3-2), the J call TRBJ2-1, with a possible D match to TRBD2 (6 bases). Germline-derived CDR1 and CDR2 are LGHDT and YNNKEL (reference sequence). The CDR3 loop spans 22 amino acids. With 1 base removed from V and 0 bases from J, the gap between germline ends came to 28 bases. The CDR3 nucleotides are TGTGCCAGCAGCCAAGTTGGGCGGCGGTGGCCGGAGGGCCATAGCTCCTACAATGAGCAGTTCTTC. It yields the protein CASSQVGRRWPEGHSSYNEQFF.

This chain links TRBV7-3 with TRBJ2-5, with D hard to call. This CDR3 region has 14 residues. With 4 bases removed from V and 1 base from J, the gap between germline ends came to 10 bases. CDR1 is SGHTA, CDR2 FQGTGA, per germline. The CDR3 DNA is TGTGCCAGCAGCTGGGCTACGGGCCAAGAGACCCAGTACTTC. Its translation: CASSWATGQETQYF.

CDR3 loop: CASSFADKGDTEAFF. As DNA, the CDR3 is TGCGCCAGCAGCTTCGCCGATAAAGGGGACACTGAAGCTTTCTTT. The gene calls are TRBV5-1 and TRBJ1-1; TRBD1 might be the D (5 bases). Germline CDR1 SGHRS, CDR2 YFSETQ. Trimming left V 2 bases short and J 3 bases short, with 14 bases between. CDR3 size: 15 residues.

V gene TRBV11-2 combines with J gene TRBJ2-3, with a tentative D call TRBD2 (6 bases). This CDR3 comprises 14 residues. Per germline, CDR1 SGHAT and CDR2 FQNNGV. The V end lost 5 bases, the J end lost 6 bases, and 15 bases lay between the germline ends. The CDR3 sequence: CASSLDRGGDTQYF. The CDR3 DNA follows: TGTGCCAGCAGCCTGGACCGAGGAGGGGATACGCAGTATTTT. Based on the CDR3 plus reference TRBV11-2 and TRBJ2-3, the full variable domain is EAGVAQSPRYKIIEKRQSVAFWCNPISGHATLYWYQQILGQGPKLLIQFQNNGVVDDSQLPKDRFSAERLKGVDSTLKIQPAKLEDSAVYLCASSLDRGGDTQYFGPGTRLTVL.

This rearrangement joins TRBV10-3 to TRBJ2-2; 11 nucleotides line up with TRBD1. Germline assignment: CDR1 ENHRY and CDR2 SYGVKD. V lost 10 bases and J lost 6; bases outside the gene matches: 4. The CDR3 extends over 13 amino acids. This CDR3 reads CATRTGGAGELFF. CDR3 in DNA: TGTGCCACTCGGACAGGGGGCGCCGGGGAGCTGTTTTTT.

This chain uses TRBV6-1 with TRBJ2-3; TRBD2 matches at 8 bases. The length of the CDR3 is 15 residues. Per the germline V gene, CDR1 is MNHNS and CDR2 is SASEGT. The V gene end was trimmed by 2 bases and the J gene end by 1 base; junction bases not matched to a gene: 2. This CDR3 reads CASSELAGRTDTQYF. CDR3 sequence (DNA): TGTGCCAGCAGTGAACTAGCGGGCCGCACAGATACGCAGTATTTT.

The rearrangement joins TRBV14 to TRBJ2-5, with TRBD1 identical over 8 bases. CDR3 length: 14 amino acids. The germline gives CDR1 SGHDN, CDR2 FVKESK. The junction had 0 bases not matched to a gene; V was cut back by 2 bases and J by 1 base. CDR3: CASSQQGAQETQYF. The CDR3 DNA reads TGTGCCAGCAGCCAACAGGGGGCCCAAGAGACCCAGTACTTC.

The chain uses TRBV11-2 and TRBJ2-3; D might be TRBD2 (6 bases). Trimming shortened V by 3 bases and J by 8 bases, and 15 bases separated the two germline ends. The germline V gene has CDR1 SGHAT and CDR2 FQNNGV. The CDR3 sequence is 14 residues long. CDR3 loop: CASSLTRDSGTQYF. CDR3 bases: TGTGCCAGCAGCTTGACTAGAGATTCTGGTACGCAGTATTTT.

The genes are TRBV7-3 and TRBJ2-7, with 7 bases aligning to TRBD2. The J segment lost 3 bases and the V segment lost 5 bases, leaving 4 bases of the junction unmatched. In germline, CDR1 is SGHTA, CDR2 FQGTGA. The CDR3 spans 13 residues. In DNA, the CDR3 is TGTGCCAGCAGCCCAAGCGGGATCTACGAGCAGTACTTC. Residues: CASSPSGIYEQYF.

This clone has only a few counts. The chain carries TRBV19 and TRBJ1-2; D perhaps matches TRBD1 (5 bases). Germline lookup yields CDR1 LNHDA and CDR2 SQIVND (reference sequence). Trimming stripped 4 bases from V and 4 bases from J, with 10 bases between. This CDR3 is built from 13 residues. CDR3 protein: CASSKSGGYGYTF. The CDR3 DNA sequence: TGTGCCAGTAGTAAATCCGGGGGCTATGGCTACACCTTC.